The 20 T cell receptor beta chains in this list originate from one sample, sequenced in a study of cytomegalovirus exposure and HLA in healthy donors. PCR used 60 Vbeta primers and 13 Jbeta primers. The data were produced by immunoSEQ multiplex PCR, yet TCRdb's version contains in-frame clones alone and is incomplete. The sample records about 94,000 clones, roughly 73% being singletons. Sample: PBMCs. Receptors were obtained from a woman between 35 and 50 years old in good health and CMV-seronegative.

In its sample, this clone was seen a few times. This chain joins TRBV5-1 and TRBJ2-7; 11 nucleotides agree with TRBD1. CDR1 and CDR2 from the germline V gene are SGHRS and YFSETQ. The CDR3 extends over 14 amino acids. Trimming removed 4 bases from V and 4 bases from J; junction bases left unmatched: 4. The CDR3 is CASSTGQGAYEQYF. The CDR3 DNA sequence: TGCGCCAGCAGCACCGGACAGGGGGCGTACGAGCAGTACTTC. The full variable domain, rest sourced from reference TRBV5-1 and TRBJ2-7, is KAGVTQTPRYLIKTRGQQVTLSCSPISGHRSVSWYQQTPGQGLQFLFEYFSETQRNKGNFPGRFSGRQFSNSRSEMNVSTLELGDSALYLCASSTGQGAYEQYFGPGTRLTVT.

The chain is built from TRBV5-1 and TRBJ2-2; tentative D call: TRBD1 (5 bases). The germline V gene encodes CDR1 SGHRS and CDR2 YFSETQ. Trimming removed 1 base from V and 5 bases from J, with 9 bases in between. This CDR3 has 14 amino acids. CDR3 loop: CASSLRGGTGELFF. CDR3 DNA sequence: TGCGCCAGCAGCTTGAGGGGTGGAACCGGGGAGCTGTTTTTT.

About this clone itself: The junction departs from germline at one end; a sequencing error may be responsible. V usage is TRBV9 and J usage is TRBJ1-2; D not resolved. Germline values: CDR1 SGDLS, CDR2 YYNGEE. The CDR3 extends over 13 amino acids. CDR3 DNA sequence: TGTGCCAGCAGCGTAGAAGGTGGAGGTGGCTACCCCTTC. Translation gives CASSVEGGGGYPF.

The table lists this clone with a few counts. The chain combines TRBV5-4 with TRBJ2-3; the match to TRBD2 covers 9 bases. Per germline, CDR1 SGHNT and CDR2 YYREEE (reference sequence). There are 16 residues in the CDR3. V lost 3 bases, J lost 4 bases, and 9 bases stayed unmatched. The CDR3 nucleotides read TGTGCCAGCAGCTCGGGACTAGCTCTTGGCGCAGATACGCAGTATTTT. As protein: CASSSGLALGADTQYF.

CDR3 in amino acids: CASSQDFDRKTGGEETQYF. CDR3 nucleotide sequence: TGTGCCAGCAGCCAAGATTTTGATCGTAAGACTGGGGGGGAAGAGACCCAGTACTTC. V gene TRBV14 combines with J gene TRBJ2-5, with TRBD2 matching 7 bases. This CDR3 is built from 19 residues. Germline CDR1 SGHDN, CDR2 FVKESK. V was clipped by 0 bases and J by 3 bases; unmatched bases: 16.

In its sample, this clone was seen a few times. The rearrangement joins TRBV4-1 to TRBJ1-2; 8 positions agree with TRBD1. The CDR3 length is 15 residues. Germline CDR1 is MGHRA and CDR2 is YSYEKL. The J segment lost 3 bases and the V segment lost 4 bases, leaving 7 bases of the junction unmatched. The DNA of the CDR3 is TGCGCCAGCAGCCCCGGACAGGGAGGGGACTATGGCTACACCTTC. Translated: CASSPGQGGDYGYTF.

This clone was found once. The chain uses TRBV2 and TRBJ1-2, with 12 bases identical to TRBD1. CDR1 is SNHLY, CDR2 FYNNEI, per germline. This CDR3 is built from 14 residues. Germline trimming cut 1 base from V and 10 bases from J; bases unmatched to any gene: 4. The CDR3 here is CASSEVGTGGVYTF. In DNA form, the CDR3 reads TGTGCCAGCAGTGAAGTTGGGACAGGGGGCGTCTACACCTTC. The variable domain in full, with the rest retrieved from reference TRBV2 and TRBJ1-2, is EPEVTQTPSHQVTQMGQEVILRCVPISNHLYFYWYRQILGQKVEFLVSFYNNEISEKSEIFDDQFSVERPDGSNFTLKIRSTKLEDSAMYFCASSEVGTGGVYTFGSGTRLTVV.

The rearrangement uses TRBV6-1 and TRBJ1-6; TRBD1 aligns across 10 bases. V shed 8 bases and J 6 bases; nucleotides not matched to a gene: 4. CDR3 size: 14 residues. Per the germline V gene, CDR1 is MNHNS and CDR2 is SASEGT. CDR3 coding DNA: TGTGCCAGCGACGGACAGGGGGGTAATTCACCCCTCCACTTT. It encodes CASDGQGGNSPLHF.

The V and J genes are TRBV18 and TRBJ1-5; tentatively, D is TRBD1 (5 bases). V was pared by 8 bases and J by 4 bases, with 12 bases between. The CDR3 is made up of 13 amino acids. Germline loops: CDR1 KGHSH, CDR2 LQKENI. The DNA of the CDR3 is TGTGCCAGCGCGGGAGGGGAGAATCAGCCCCAGCATTTT. Its translation is CASAGGENQPQHF. Variable domain in full (rest from reference TRBV18 and TRBJ1-5): NAGVMQNPRHLVRRRGQEARLRCSPMKGHSHVYWYRQLPEEGLKFMVYLQKENIIDESGMPKERFSAEFPKEGPSILRIQQVVRGDSAAYFCASAGGENQPQHFGDGTRLSIL.

V usage is TRBV6-5 and J usage is TRBJ1-2; D is possibly TRBD1 (5 bases). The CDR3 runs 13 residues. Germline V lookup: CDR1 MNHEY, CDR2 SVGAGI. V was cut by 2 bases and J by 7 bases, with 11 bases left in between. The CDR3 nucleotides are TGTGCCAGCAGTTACGCGGACCAGGGTGGCTACACCTTC. This sequence encodes CASSYADQGGYTF.

This clone is classed as medium-sized. V and J are TRBV6-4 and TRBJ2-6; perhaps TRBD2 as D (5 bases). Trimming took 0 bases from V and 0 from J, leaving 6 bases between them. Germline CDR1 MRHNA, CDR2 SNTAGT. This CDR3 comprises 16 residues. Here the CDR3 reads CASSDSRDSGANVLTF. CDR3 bases: TGTGCCAGCAGTGACTCGAGGGACTCTGGGGCCAACGTCCTGACTTTC.

V usage is TRBV6-5 and J usage is TRBJ2-7; D gene uncertain. The CDR3 loop spans 13 amino acids. Germline CDR1 MNHEY, CDR2 SVGAGI. Trimming stripped 7 bases from V and 0 bases from J, with 10 bases between. CDR3 in amino acids: CASTPGTSYEQYF. CDR3 bases: TGTGCCAGCACCCCAGGAACCTCCTACGAGCAGTACTTC.

The V and J genes are TRBV7-2 and TRBJ2-7; 11 nucleotides align to TRBD1. The V gene end was trimmed by 2 bases and the J gene end by 6 bases; junction bases not matched to a gene: 12. The germline gives CDR1 SGHTA, CDR2 FQGNSA. The CDR3 runs 17 residues. The CDR3 sequence: CASSLTFDRTGGREQYF. The CDR3 DNA reads as TGTGCCAGCAGCTTAACTTTCGATCGGACAGGGGGCCGCGAGCAGTACTTC.

This clone was picked up one time. This chain links TRBV7-2 with TRBJ1-5, with D unresolved. This CDR3 comprises 12 residues. Per germline, CDR1 SGHTA and CDR2 FQGNSA. V lost 3 bases and J 6 bases, leaving 6 bases between the germline ends. In DNA, the CDR3 is TGTGCCAGCAGCTTGGGGAGTCAGCCCCAGCATTTT. Amino acids: CASSLGSQPQHF.

The CDR3 DNA is TGTGCCATCAGTGAGGGGACATTGGCTTTCTTT. It translates to CAISEGTLAFF. This chain links TRBV10-3 with TRBJ1-1; D is possibly TRBD1 (6 bases). The germline V gene encodes CDR1 ENHRY and CDR2 SYGVKD. The CDR3 sequence is 11 residues long. V lost 2 bases to trimming and J lost 11 bases, with 9 bases between them.

The chain couples TRBV30 to TRBJ1-3; TRBD1 aligns across 7 bases. The V segment lost 5 bases and the J segment 1 base; nucleotides outside the gene matches: 5. CDR1 GTSNPN and CDR2 SVGIG come from the germline V gene (reference sequence). This CDR3 comprises 14 residues. CDR3 nucleotide sequence: TGTGCCTGGGACAGGGTGACTTCTGGAAACACCATATATTTT. Translating gives CAWDRVTSGNTIYF.

This clone was picked up one time. V gene TRBV7-2 combines with J gene TRBJ2-7; no clear D. The CDR3 contains 14 residues. Germline CDR1 SGHTA, CDR2 FQGNSA. Trimming removed 5 bases from V and 2 bases from J, with 13 bases in between. The CDR3 spells CASSPRNIPYEQYF. CDR3 sequence (DNA): TGTGCCAGCAGCCCGCGGAACATCCCCTACGAGCAGTACTTC.

The chain links TRBV27 to TRBJ1-5, with 8 bases aligning to TRBD1. V shed 6 bases and J 4 bases; nucleotides not matched to a gene: 5. This CDR3 contains 14 residues. Germline CDR1 reads MNHEY; CDR2 reads SMNVEV (reference sequence). The CDR3 loop is CASRGDRSNQPQHF. The CDR3, as DNA: TGTGCCAGCAGAGGGGACAGGTCGAATCAGCCCCAGCATTTT.

The chain combines TRBV30 with TRBJ1-2; D call uncertain. The CDR3 length is 11 residues. Germline V gene lookup returns CDR1 GTSNPN and CDR2 SVGIG (reference sequence). V was trimmed by 1 base and J by 8 bases, leaving 8 bases between them. CDR3 protein: CAWSGFRGYTF. The CDR3 DNA reads as TGTGCCTGGAGTGGTTTCAGGGGCTACACCTTC.

The CDR3 DNA is TGTGCCAGCGGTGTAATCGGGACAGGGGGCTACGAGCAGTACTTC. This sequence encodes CASGVIGTGGYEQYF. The chain combines TRBV2 with TRBJ2-7, with TRBD1 matching 11 bases. Germline V CDR1 and CDR2: SNHLY, FYNNEI. The CDR3 has 15 residues. The V segment lost 8 bases and the J segment 3 bases; nucleotides outside the gene matches: 9. The full variable domain, rest sourced from reference TRBV2 and TRBJ2-7, is EPEVTQTPSHQVTQMGQEVILRCVPISNHLYFYWYRQILGQKVEFLVSFYNNEISEKSEIFDDQFSVERPDGSNFTLKIRSTKLEDSAMYFCASGVIGTGGYEQYFGPGTRLTVT.